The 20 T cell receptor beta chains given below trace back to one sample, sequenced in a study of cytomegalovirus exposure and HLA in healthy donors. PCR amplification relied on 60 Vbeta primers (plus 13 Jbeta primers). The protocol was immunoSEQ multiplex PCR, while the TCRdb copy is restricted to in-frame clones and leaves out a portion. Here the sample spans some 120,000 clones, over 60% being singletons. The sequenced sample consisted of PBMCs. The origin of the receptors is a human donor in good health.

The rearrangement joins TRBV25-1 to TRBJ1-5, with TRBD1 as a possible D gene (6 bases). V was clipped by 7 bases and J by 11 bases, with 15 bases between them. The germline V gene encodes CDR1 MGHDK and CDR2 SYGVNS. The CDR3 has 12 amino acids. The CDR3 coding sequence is TGTGCCAGCACACGAAACAGGGTGGCCCAGCATTTT. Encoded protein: CASTRNRVAQHF.

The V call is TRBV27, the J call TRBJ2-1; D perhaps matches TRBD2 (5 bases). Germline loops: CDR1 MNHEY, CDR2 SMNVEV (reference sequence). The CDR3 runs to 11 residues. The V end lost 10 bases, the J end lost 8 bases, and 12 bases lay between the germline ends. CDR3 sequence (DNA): TGTGCCACACTAATCGGGGATGAGCAGTTCTTC. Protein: CATLIGDEQFF.

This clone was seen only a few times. In nucleotides, the CDR3 is TGTGCCAGCTCACCACGGGCTAGCGGGGGGGCCAATGAGCAGTTCTTC. It translates to CASSPRASGGANEQFF. The gene calls are TRBV18 and TRBJ2-1; 12 bases match TRBD2. After removal of 1 base from V and 6 bases from J, the junction contained 4 bases not matched to a gene. In germline, CDR1 is KGHSH, CDR2 LQKENI. CDR3 length: 16 residues.

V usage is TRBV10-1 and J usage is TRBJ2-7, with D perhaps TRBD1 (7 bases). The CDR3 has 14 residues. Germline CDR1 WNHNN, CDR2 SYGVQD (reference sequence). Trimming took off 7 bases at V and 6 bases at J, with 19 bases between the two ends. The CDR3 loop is CASNGSEGAREQYF. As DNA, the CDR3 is TGCGCCAGCAACGGGTCGGAGGGGGCACGCGAGCAGTACTTC.

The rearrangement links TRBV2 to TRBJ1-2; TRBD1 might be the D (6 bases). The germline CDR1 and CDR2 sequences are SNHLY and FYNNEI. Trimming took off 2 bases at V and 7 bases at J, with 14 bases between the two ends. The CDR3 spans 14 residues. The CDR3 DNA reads TGTGCCAGCAGTGAACATAAGGGGGTCGGTGGCTACACCTTC. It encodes CASSEHKGVGGYTF.

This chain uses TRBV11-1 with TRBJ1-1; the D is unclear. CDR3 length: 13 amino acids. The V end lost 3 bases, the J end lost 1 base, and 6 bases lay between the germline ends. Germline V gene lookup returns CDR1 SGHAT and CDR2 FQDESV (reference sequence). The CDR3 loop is CASSFGQNTEAFF. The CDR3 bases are TGTGCCAGCAGCTTCGGTCAGAACACTGAAGCTTTCTTT.

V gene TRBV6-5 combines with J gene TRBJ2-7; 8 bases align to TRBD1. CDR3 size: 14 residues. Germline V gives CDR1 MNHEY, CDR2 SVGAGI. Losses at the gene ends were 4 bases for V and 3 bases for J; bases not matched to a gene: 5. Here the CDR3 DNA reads TGTGCCAGCAGTTGGGCAGGGGGCTACTACGAGCAGTACTTC. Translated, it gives CASSWAGGYYEQYF.

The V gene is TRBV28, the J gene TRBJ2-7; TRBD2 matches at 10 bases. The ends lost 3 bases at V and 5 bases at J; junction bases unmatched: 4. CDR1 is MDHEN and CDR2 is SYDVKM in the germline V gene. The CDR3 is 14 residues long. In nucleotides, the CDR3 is TGTGCCAGCAGTTTTAGCGGGGGGTCACACGAGCAGTACTTC. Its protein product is CASSFSGGSHEQYF.

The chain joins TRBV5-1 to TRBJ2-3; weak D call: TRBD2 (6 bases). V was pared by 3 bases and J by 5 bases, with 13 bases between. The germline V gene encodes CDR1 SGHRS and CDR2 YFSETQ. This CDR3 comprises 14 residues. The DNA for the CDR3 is TGCGCCAGCAGCTGGGGCGGGATGGAAGATACGCAGTATTTT. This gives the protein CASSWGGMEDTQYF.

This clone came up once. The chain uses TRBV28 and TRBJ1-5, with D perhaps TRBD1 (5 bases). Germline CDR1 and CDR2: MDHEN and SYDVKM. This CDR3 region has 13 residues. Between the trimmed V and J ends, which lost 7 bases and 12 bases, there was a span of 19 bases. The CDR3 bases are TGTGCCAGCACCGCCATTCTGGGGCTGCTCCAGCATTTT. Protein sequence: CASTAILGLLQHF.

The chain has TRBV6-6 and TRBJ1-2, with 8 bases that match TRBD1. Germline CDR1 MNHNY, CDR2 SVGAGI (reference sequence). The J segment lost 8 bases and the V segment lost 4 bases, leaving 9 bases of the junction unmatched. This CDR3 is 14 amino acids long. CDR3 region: CASSSFDRGRGYTF. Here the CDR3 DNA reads TGTGCCAGCAGTTCCTTCGACAGGGGCAGAGGCTACACCTTC.

This CDR3 reads CASSLGERPYEQYF. DNA for the CDR3: TGCGCCAGCAGCTTGGGTGAGCGCCCCTACGAGCAGTACTTC. The chain carries TRBV5-1 and TRBJ2-5, with unresolved D. The J call could be wrong; TRBJ2-7 is a better fit for the DNA end. This CDR3 region has 14 residues. Germline assignment: CDR1 SGHRS and CDR2 YFSETQ.

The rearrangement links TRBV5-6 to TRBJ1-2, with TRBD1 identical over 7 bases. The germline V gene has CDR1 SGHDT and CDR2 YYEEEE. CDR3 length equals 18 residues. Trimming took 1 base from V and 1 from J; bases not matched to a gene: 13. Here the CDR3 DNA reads TGTGCCAGCAGCTTGTCGTTGCTATTAGGGACAGATAACTATGGCTACACCTTC. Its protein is CASSLSLLLGTDNYGYTF. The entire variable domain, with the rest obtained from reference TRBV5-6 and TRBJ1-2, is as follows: DAGVTQSPTHLIKTRGQQVTLRCSPKSGHDTVSWYQQALGQGPQFIFQYYEEEERQRGNFPDRFSGHQFPNYSSELNVNALLLGDSALYLCASSLSLLLGTDNYGYTFGSGTRLTVV.

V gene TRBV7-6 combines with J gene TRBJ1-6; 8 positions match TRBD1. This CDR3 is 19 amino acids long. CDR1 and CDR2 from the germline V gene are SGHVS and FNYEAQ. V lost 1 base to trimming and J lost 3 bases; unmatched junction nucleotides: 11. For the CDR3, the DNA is TGTGCCAGCAGCTTAGGGGCACCCGGGACAGGACGCTATAATTCACCCCTCCACTTT. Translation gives CASSLGAPGTGRYNSPLHF.

Here the CDR3 DNA reads TGCGCCAGCAGCCAGAAGCTCGCTAGCACCAGAAACAATGAGCAGTTCTTC. Translated, it gives CASSQKLASTRNNEQFF. This chain links TRBV5-1 with TRBJ2-1, with D possibly matching TRBD2 (5 bases). There are 17 residues in the CDR3. Germline lookup yields CDR1 SGHRS and CDR2 YFSETQ. V gave up 4 bases and J gave up 5 bases, with 22 bases separating them.

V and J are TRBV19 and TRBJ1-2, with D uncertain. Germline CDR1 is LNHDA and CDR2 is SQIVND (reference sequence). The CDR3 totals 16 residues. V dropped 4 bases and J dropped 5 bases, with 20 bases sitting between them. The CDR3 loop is CASSRSMGAFRYGYTF. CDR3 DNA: TGTGCCAGTAGTAGAAGCATGGGCGCCTTTCGGTATGGCTACACCTTC.

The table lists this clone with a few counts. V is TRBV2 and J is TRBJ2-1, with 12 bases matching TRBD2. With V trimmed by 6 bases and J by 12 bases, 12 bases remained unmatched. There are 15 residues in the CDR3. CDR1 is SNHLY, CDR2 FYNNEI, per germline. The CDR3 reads CASRAFITSGGWQFF. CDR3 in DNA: TGTGCCAGCAGGGCTTTTATCACTAGCGGGGGGTGGCAGTTCTTC.

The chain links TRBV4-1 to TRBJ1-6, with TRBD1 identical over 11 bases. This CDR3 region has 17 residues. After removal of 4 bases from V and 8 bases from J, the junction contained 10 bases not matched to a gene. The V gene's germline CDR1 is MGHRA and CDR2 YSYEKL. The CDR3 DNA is TGCGCCAGCAGCCCCCAGGTCCGGGACAGGGGGTATTCACCCCTCCACTTT. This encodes CASSPQVRDRGYSPLHF.

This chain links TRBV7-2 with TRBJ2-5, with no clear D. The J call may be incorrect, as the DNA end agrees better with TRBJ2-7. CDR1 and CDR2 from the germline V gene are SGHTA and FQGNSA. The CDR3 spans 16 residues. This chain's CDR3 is CASSFGLSVQGNEQYF. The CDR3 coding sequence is TGTGCCAGCAGCTTCGGGTTGAGCGTCCAAGGAAACGAGCAGTACTTC.

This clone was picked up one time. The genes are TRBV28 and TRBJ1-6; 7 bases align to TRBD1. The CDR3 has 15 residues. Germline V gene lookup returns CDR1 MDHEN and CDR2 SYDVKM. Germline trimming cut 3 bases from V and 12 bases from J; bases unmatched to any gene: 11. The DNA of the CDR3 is TGTGCCAGCAGTTTCCCATCGACAGGGAGAGGACCCCTCCACTTT. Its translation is CASSFPSTGRGPLHF.